This T cell receptor (beta chain) was sequenced for a study of T cell repertoires in cytomegalovirus infection. TCRdb re-derived calls from the reads in MiXCR, one entry per CDR3 protein. The table has around 740,000 distinct CDR3 sequences, 35% seen once. Overall study results and limits: Carriage of CMV together with the relevant HLA was identifiable through cumulative public TCR beta family frequency.

In regard to this clonotype: Its antigen is still unknown.

The receptor's source is a human donor in good health (CMV status not recorded). Some clones in this sample may be carry-over from other donors' samples. The source material was PBMCs.

CDR3 nucleotides: TGTGCCACCAGTGACCCGGACAGGGGGTTCGAGCAGTACTTC. Its protein is CATSDPDRGFEQYF. V and J are TRBV24-1 and TRBJ2-7, with TRBD1 identical over 10 bases. The CDR3 runs to 14 residues. J was trimmed by 6 bases and V by 4 bases; bases with no gene match: 5. Germline V lookup: CDR1 KGHDR, CDR2 SFDVKD.